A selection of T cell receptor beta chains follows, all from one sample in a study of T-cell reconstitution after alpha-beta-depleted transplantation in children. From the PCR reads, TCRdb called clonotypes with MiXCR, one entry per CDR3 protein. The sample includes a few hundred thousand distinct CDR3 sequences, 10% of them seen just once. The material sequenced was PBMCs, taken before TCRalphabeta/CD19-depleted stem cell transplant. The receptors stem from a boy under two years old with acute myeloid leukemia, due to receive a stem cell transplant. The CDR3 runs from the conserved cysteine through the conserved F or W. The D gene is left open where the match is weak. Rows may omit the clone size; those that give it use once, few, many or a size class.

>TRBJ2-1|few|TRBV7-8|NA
TGTGCCAGCAGCTCCCTAGGGAATGAGCAGTTCTTC
CASSSLGNEQFF
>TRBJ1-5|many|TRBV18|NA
TGTGCCAGCTCATCTTCGGGAGGGTATCAGCCCCAGCATTTT
CASSSSGGYQPQHF
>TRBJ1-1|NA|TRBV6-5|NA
TGTGCCAGCAGTTACTTAACGAACACTGAAGCTTTCTTT
CASSYLTNTEAFF
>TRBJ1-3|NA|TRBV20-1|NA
TGCAGTGCTAGAGACCCTGGACAGATAGAGGGGGCTGGAAACACCATATATTTT
CSARDPGQIEGAGNTIYF
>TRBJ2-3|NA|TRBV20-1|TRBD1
TGCAGTGCCTGGACAGGGGGCAGAACAGATACGCAGTATTTT
CSAWTGGRTDTQYF
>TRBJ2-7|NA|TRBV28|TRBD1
TGTGCCAGCAGCCCTTCTTGGGACAGCACCTACGAGCAGTACTTC
CASSPSWDSTYEQYF
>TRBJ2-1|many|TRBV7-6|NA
TGTGCCAGCAGCTCGAGGCTCCTTCACAATGAGCAGTTCTTC
CASSSRLLHNEQFF
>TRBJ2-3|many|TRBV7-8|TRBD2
TGTGCCAGCAGCTTCAGAGCGGGAGCTAAAGATACGCAGTATTTT
CASSFRAGAKDTQYF
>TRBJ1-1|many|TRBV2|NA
TGTGCCAGCAGTGACAGATTACGGGGAGCTTTCTTT
CASSDRLRGAFF
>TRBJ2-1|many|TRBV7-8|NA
TGTGCCAGCAGCCCCCCAAGCGGAGGGCCGAGCTCCTACAATGAGCAGTTCTTC
CASSPPSGGPSSYNEQFF
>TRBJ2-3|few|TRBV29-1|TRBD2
TGCAGCGTTGGGGGGACTAGCGCTAGCACAGATACGCAGTATTTT
CSVGGTSASTDTQYF
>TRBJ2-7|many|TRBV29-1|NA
TGCAGCGTTGCTACCCCCTACGAGCAGTACTTC
CSVATPYEQYF
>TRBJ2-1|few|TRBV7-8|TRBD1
TGTGCCACCGGGAGAGGGACAGGGGGAAGGAATGAGCAGTTCTTC
CATGRGTGGRNEQFF
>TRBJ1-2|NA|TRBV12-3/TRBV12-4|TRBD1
TGTGCCAGCAGGAGGACAGGGGCCGTCCCAATCTATGGCTACACCTTC
CASRRTGAVPIYGYTF
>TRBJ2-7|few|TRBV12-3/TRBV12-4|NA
TGTGCCAGCAGTTTCTCAAACGAGCAGTACTTC
CASSFSNEQYF
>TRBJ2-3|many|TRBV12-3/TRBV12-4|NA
TGTGCCAGCAGTCTTGCTCTTAGGGGGGGCGATACGCAGTATTTT
CASSLALRGGDTQYF